This T cell receptor beta chain was identified in a study of blood T cell repertoires in COVID-19. Study-wide context: PBMCs, B-cell-depleted T cells, or T cells were the source of the cDNA or gDNA that made up the material.

Per the original data handling: The assay estimated nucleated cells by amplifying reference gene primers. Measured with immunoSEQ multiplex PCR; TCRdb has only the in-frame clones, and not every one. The DNA was the basis for D and trimming; V, J and clone size are from that table. This sample has over 200,000 clones, with approximately 80% found just once. The CDR3 has 12 amino acids. Trimming removed 8 bases from V and 5 bases from J, with 12 bases in between. Germline V gene data show CDR1 as LGHDT and CDR2 as YNNKEL (reference sequence). Sequencing was performed on PBMCs or T cells enriched from blood (not recorded which). The chain employs TRBV3-1 (or the pseudogene TRBV3-2) and TRBJ2-5, with TRBD2 as a possible D gene (5 bases). The TCR comes from a man aged 55 to 70 who had recovered from COVID-19. CDR3 sequence reads: CASGRVFETQYF. The CDR3 coding sequence is TGTGCCAGCGGGCGGGTTTTCGAGACCCAGTACTTC.